This TCR beta chain was captured by sequencing in a study of blood T cell repertoires in COVID-19. Study information: The cDNA or gDNA used as material had been derived from T cells, B-cell-depleted T cells, or PBMCs.

V was clipped by 6 bases and J by 5 bases, with 8 bases between them. This CDR3 region has 13 residues. Here immunoSEQ multiplex PCR was the method, and the copy in TCRdb shows in-frame clones only, minus some. The sample includes about 210,000 clones, about 83% seen only once; the top ten take approximately 6.2%. This clone is a singleton in its sample. The V call is TRBV12-3 or TRBV12-4, the J call TRBJ1-6; tentative D call: TRBD1 (6 bases). Source material: peripheral blood. The TCR originated in a man aged 55 to 70 who had recovered from COVID-19. The CDR3 loop reads CASSTGNNSPLHF. DNA of the CDR3: TGTGCCAGCAGCACAGGGAATAATTCACCCCTCCACTTT.